Shown below are 30 T cell receptor beta chains from a single sample sequenced in a study of blood T cell repertoires in COVID-19. Here immunoSEQ multiplex PCR was the method, and the copy in TCRdb shows in-frame clones only, minus some. The table lists 40,000 to 50,000 clones, 60% to 80% of them singletons, with approximately 30% in the top ten. The source material was peripheral blood. Source of these receptors: a woman aged 70 to 79 with acute or convalescent COVID-19.

The gene calls are TRBV28 and TRBJ2-6; 7 bases map to TRBD1. The CDR3 totals 15 residues. Germline V gene sequence: CDR1 MDHEN, CDR2 SYDVKM. The V segment lost 10 bases and the J segment 12 bases; nucleotides outside the gene matches: 18. CDR3 region: CATTTGGTYRGVLTF. CDR3 nucleotides: TGTGCCACCACTACTGGGGGTACTTACAGGGGCGTCCTGACTTTC.

This rearrangement joins TRBV7-2 to TRBJ2-1, with D possibly matching TRBD2 (6 bases). The CDR3 is made up of 17 amino acids. The germline gives CDR1 SGHTA, CDR2 FQGNSA. V was shortened by 5 bases and J by 1 base, with 18 bases between the two germline ends. CDR3 sequence: CASSPIIGGLSYNEQFF. CDR3 DNA: TGTGCCAGCAGCCCCATTATTGGGGGACTTTCCTACAATGAGCAGTTCTTC.

This chain joins TRBV27 and TRBJ2-7; 13 nucleotides align to TRBD2. Germline CDR1 MNHEY, CDR2 SMNVEV (reference sequence). After removal of 1 base from V and 9 bases from J, the junction contained 9 bases not matched to a gene. The CDR3 is 16 amino acids. CDR3 residues: CASSLLGTSGIQWQYF. The CDR3 DNA sequence: TGTGCCAGCAGTTTATTAGGGACTAGCGGGATTCAGTGGCAGTACTTC.

This chain connects TRBV2 to TRBJ2-3, with D possibly TRBD2 on 5 matching bases. The CDR3 runs 13 residues. In germline, CDR1 is SNHLY, CDR2 FYNNEI. The V end was cut by 6 bases, the J end by 1 base, with 8 bases between. The CDR3 DNA sequence: TGTGCCAGCAGAACCGGGGGCACAGATACGCAGTATTTT. It is translated as CASRTGGTDTQYF.

This clone was detected only a few times. V usage is TRBV18 and J usage is TRBJ2-2; unclear D gene. This CDR3 spans 16 amino acids. The V gene's germline CDR1 is KGHSH and CDR2 LQKENI. Trimming cost V 3 bases and J 0 bases, with 11 bases left between them. DNA of the CDR3: TGTGCCAGCTCACCCGCAGACCGGGCGAACACCGGGGAGCTGTTTTTT. As protein: CASSPADRANTGELFF.

The V gene is TRBV6-6, the J gene TRBJ1-2; no definite D call. CDR1 is MNHNY, CDR2 SVGAGI, per germline (reference sequence). The CDR3 runs 15 residues. Deletions cut 2 bases from V and 8 bases from J, with 18 bases between. This CDR3 reads CASSYELKARPGYTF. For the CDR3, the DNA is TGTGCCAGCAGTTACGAACTAAAAGCCCGCCCGGGCTACACCTTC.

As DNA, the CDR3 is TGTGCCAGCGGGGGACAGGGGTACACCGGGGAGCTGTTTTTT. Amino acids: CASGGQGYTGELFF. The chain recombines TRBV7-2 with TRBJ2-2; 10 bases match TRBD1. Germline CDR1 and CDR2: SGHTA and FQGNSA. This CDR3 spans 14 amino acids. Trimming at V came to 8 bases and at J to 3 bases, leaving 3 bases not matched to a gene.

This clone was recorded once. J is TRBJ1-1 and V is TRBV27, with 9 bases aligning to TRBD1. The CDR3 totals 17 residues. V gave up 6 bases and J gave up 5 bases; unmatched junction bases: 16. Germline CDR1 reads MNHEY; CDR2 reads SMNVEV (reference sequence). The CDR3 protein is CASSPIPGTGRLTEAFF. The CDR3 coding sequence is TGTGCCAGCAGCCCAATTCCCGGGACAGGGCGACTGACTGAAGCTTTCTTT.

This chain joins TRBV7-9 and TRBJ2-7, with 13 positions matching TRBD2. CDR1 is SEHNR and CDR2 is FQNEAQ in the germline V gene (reference sequence). The CDR3 spans 16 residues. V lost 4 bases to trimming and J lost 2 bases; unmatched junction nucleotides: 5. CDR3 coding DNA: TGTGCCAGCAGCTGGGGGACTAGCGGGATACCCTACGAGCAGTACTTC. Translation gives CASSWGTSGIPYEQYF.

CDR3 nucleotides: TGCGCCAGCAGCTCGACGGGGGTTTATGAAAAACTGTTTTTT. It is translated as CASSSTGVYEKLFF. The chain combines TRBV5-1 with TRBJ1-4; TRBD1 might be the D (5 bases). V lost 3 bases, J lost 6 bases, and 12 bases lay in between. The CDR3 covers 14 residues. Per germline, CDR1 SGHRS and CDR2 YFSETQ.

The rearrangement joins TRBV9 to TRBJ2-3; 12 positions agree with TRBD2. The CDR3 spans 17 residues. V shed 3 bases and J 1 base; nucleotides not matched to a gene: 6. Germline CDR1 SGDLS, CDR2 YYNGEE. The CDR3 is CASSALGTSGRTDTQYF. Here the CDR3 DNA reads TGTGCCAGCAGCGCACTCGGGACTAGCGGGCGCACAGATACGCAGTATTTT.

This rearrangement joins TRBV28 to TRBJ1-1, with D perhaps TRBD1 (6 bases). CDR1 and CDR2 (germline): MDHEN, SYDVKM. V gave up 6 bases and J gave up 6 bases, with 17 bases separating them. This CDR3 comprises 14 residues. CDR3 protein: CASSTRGFEAEAFF. The CDR3 nucleotides read TGTGCCAGCAGCACCAGGGGATTTGAGGCTGAAGCTTTCTTT.

This clone was seen only once. This sequence joins TRBV7-2 and TRBJ2-7; 9 bases agree with TRBD1. Germline CDR1 reads SGHTA; CDR2 reads FQGNSA. Unmatched junction bases numbered 4, after V lost 1 base and J lost 3 bases. The CDR3 covers 15 residues. This CDR3 is CASSLVGTGNYEQYF. DNA for the CDR3: TGTGCCAGCAGCTTAGTGGGGACAGGGAACTACGAGCAGTACTTC.

This clone was found once. This chain connects TRBV18 to TRBJ1-2; 11 nucleotides agree with TRBD1. The CDR3 is 15 amino acids. CDR1 and CDR2 from the germline V gene are KGHSH and LQKENI. The J segment lost 5 bases and the V segment lost 3 bases, leaving 5 bases of the junction unmatched. The CDR3 coding sequence is TGTGCCAGCTCACCCAGGACAGGGGGCGATTATGGCTACACCTTC. Translated: CASSPRTGGDYGYTF.

This clone was seen only once. V gene TRBV5-6 combines with J gene TRBJ1-1; 9 positions match TRBD1. This CDR3 has 15 amino acids. The V gene's germline CDR1 is SGHDT and CDR2 YYEEEE. After removal of 3 bases from V and 2 bases from J, the junction contained 5 bases not matched to a gene. The CDR3 nucleotides are TGTGCCAGCAGCTACTGGGACAGGGACAACACTGAAGCTTTCTTT. Translation: CASSYWDRDNTEAFF.

Relative to its sample, this clone is medium-sized. The chain uses TRBV6-2 or TRBV6-3 and TRBJ2-7, with TRBD1 matching 8 bases. After removal of 2 bases from V and 2 bases from J, the junction contained 8 bases not matched to a gene. CDR3 size: 16 residues. Germline loops: CDR1 MNHEY, CDR2 SVGEGT. Here the CDR3 DNA reads TGTGCCAGCAGTTACACCAGGGGGCGTCAAACCTACGAGCAGTACTTC. Its translation is CASSYTRGRQTYEQYF.

The rearrangement links TRBV20-1 to TRBJ1-5; D is perhaps TRBD1 (5 bases). V lost 3 bases, J lost 0 bases, and 9 bases lay in between. This CDR3 comprises 14 residues. Germline-derived CDR1 and CDR2 are DFQATT and SNEGSKA (reference sequence). CDR3 sequence reads: CSASPGISNQPQHF. The CDR3 region has the DNA TGCAGTGCTAGTCCAGGGATTAGCAATCAGCCCCAGCATTTT.

This clone was counted a few times. The CDR3 is CASSSRLAGGLYEQYF. The CDR3 DNA reads TGTGCCAGCAGCTCCCGACTAGCGGGGGGGCTCTACGAGCAGTACTTC. The chain combines TRBV5-4 with TRBJ2-7; 14 bases fit TRBD2. The CDR3 covers 16 residues. With V trimmed by 3 bases and J by 3 bases, 5 bases remained unmatched. The germline gives CDR1 SGHNT, CDR2 YYREEE (reference sequence).

The chain links TRBV11-1 to TRBJ1-2; unclear D gene. The CDR3 sequence is 12 residues long. Germline CDR1 reads SGHAT; CDR2 reads FQDESV (reference sequence). Trimming took 5 bases from V and 7 from J, leaving 11 bases between them. CDR3 protein: CASSPRTGGYTF. DNA of the CDR3: TGTGCCAGCAGCCCCAGAACGGGTGGCTACACCTTC. Variable domain in full (rest from reference TRBV11-1 and TRBJ1-2): EAEVAQSPRYKITEKSQAVAFWCDPISGHATLYWYRQILGQGPELLVQFQDESVVDDSQLPKDRFSAERLKGVDSTLKIQPAELGDSAMYLCASSPRTGGYTFGSGTRLTVV.

The chain carries TRBV15 and TRBJ2-1; 12 bases fit TRBD2. Trimming took 5 bases from V and 4 from J; bases not matched to a gene: 6. The CDR3 covers 16 residues. Germline V lookup: CDR1 LNHNV, CDR2 YYDKDF (reference sequence). As DNA, the CDR3 is TGTGCCACCAGCTCCCAGGGACTAGCGGGTTACAATGAGCAGTTCTTC. Protein: CATSSQGLAGYNEQFF.

The chain couples TRBV7-2 to TRBJ2-2; 7 bases are shared with TRBD2. The CDR3 has 13 residues. J lost 7 bases, V lost 3 bases, and 2 bases had no gene match. Germline CDR1 SGHTA, CDR2 FQGNSA. This CDR3 reads CASSFREDGELFF. The CDR3 DNA sequence: TGTGCCAGCAGCTTCCGGGAGGACGGGGAGCTGTTTTTT. The full variable domain, with the rest looked up from reference TRBV7-2 and TRBJ2-2, is GAGVSQSPSNKVTEKGKDVELRCDPISGHTALYWYRQSLGQGLEFLIYFQGNSAPDKSGLPSDRFSAERTGGSVSTLTIQRTQQEDSAVYLCASSFREDGELFFGEGSRLTVL.

This chain connects TRBV15 to TRBJ1-5, with 9 positions matching TRBD1. The CDR3 is 17 amino acids. Germline-derived CDR1 and CDR2 are LNHNV and YYDKDF (reference sequence). Trimming took 4 bases from V and 1 from J; bases not matched to a gene: 8. CDR3 coding DNA: TGTGCCACCAGCAACCCGGGGGACAGGGCCAGCAATCAGCCCCAGCATTTT. Its protein is CATSNPGDRASNQPQHF.

V usage is TRBV7-9 and J usage is TRBJ1-1; D unresolved. The CDR3 contains 14 residues. The germline V and J ends were trimmed by 7 bases and 4 bases, with 16 bases remaining between them. The germline CDR1 and CDR2 sequences are SEHNR and FQNEAQ (reference sequence). In DNA form, the CDR3 reads TGTGCCAGCACAGACGGGGTAGGTGGCACTGAAGCTTTCTTT. Residues: CASTDGVGGTEAFF.

The CDR3 DNA sequence: TGTGCCAGCAGCTTAGGAGGGTGGGACGAGCAGTACTTC. This sequence encodes CASSLGGWDEQYF. The gene calls are TRBV7-9 and TRBJ2-7; tentative D call: TRBD2 (5 bases). This CDR3 has 13 amino acids. V dropped 1 base and J dropped 5 bases, with 9 bases sitting between them. Per germline, CDR1 SEHNR and CDR2 FQNEAQ (reference sequence).

The chain carries TRBV21-1 and TRBJ1-1; the table's D call, TRBD1, has no DNA check behind it. TRBV21-1 is flagged as a pseudogene. There are 14 residues in the CDR3. DNA of the CDR3: TGTGCCAGCAGCACCTACAGGGGGCGAACTGAAGCTTTCTTT. The encoded protein is CASSTYRGRTEAFF.

The chain couples TRBV29-1 to TRBJ2-1; 10 bases agree with TRBD2. V dropped 1 base and J dropped 2; count of bases not matched to a gene: 17. The CDR3 contains 20 residues. From germline, CDR1 is SQVTM and CDR2 ANQGSEA. CDR3 bases: TGCAGCGTTGAAGGTCCGACAGGGATCGGGGGACTAGCGCCCTACAATGAGCAGTTCTTC. Translation gives CSVEGPTGIGGLAPYNEQFF.

This clone was detected only once. The chain employs TRBV5-4 and TRBJ1-2, with 8 bases that match TRBD1. Trimming cost V 4 bases and J 7 bases; bases outside gene matches: 9. CDR3 length equals 14 residues. Germline-derived CDR1 and CDR2 are SGHNT and YYREEE (reference sequence). CDR3 DNA: TGTGCCAGCAGCAGGAACAGGGGGGGGGCTGGCTACACCTTC. It yields the protein CASSRNRGGAGYTF.

V gene TRBV3-1 (or the pseudogene TRBV3-2) combines with J gene TRBJ1-5, with D possibly TRBD1 on 6 matching bases. The ends were cut back, 5 bases at V and 0 bases at J, with 23 bases in the middle. Germline V gene sequence: CDR1 LGHDT, CDR2 YNNKEL (reference sequence). This CDR3 is 19 amino acids long. Here the CDR3 reads CASSNGPGQLTHSNQPQHF. Here the CDR3 DNA reads TGTGCCAGCAGCAACGGCCCGGGACAACTGACGCATAGCAATCAGCCCCAGCATTTT.

The chain employs TRBV7-3 and TRBJ1-6; D call uncertain. CDR3 length: 15 amino acids. The germline gives CDR1 SGHTA, CDR2 FQGTGA. V dropped 2 bases and J dropped 7 bases, with 12 bases sitting between them. In DNA, the CDR3 is TGTGCCAGCAGCTTATATTCCGGGAACAATTCACCCCTCCACTTT. This sequence encodes CASSLYSGNNSPLHF.

The chain is built from TRBV11-2 and TRBJ2-7, with 7 bases fitting TRBD1. J was trimmed by 0 bases and V by 5 bases; bases with no gene match: 4. The CDR3 sequence is 14 residues long. Germline V lookup: CDR1 SGHAT, CDR2 FQNNGV. CDR3 sequence: CASSRTGDSYEQYF. CDR3 nucleotides: TGTGCCAGCAGCAGAACAGGGGACTCCTACGAGCAGTACTTC.